This TCR beta chain comes out of a study of CD4 T cells in lung cancer (dated by TCRdb to the late 2010s). Regarding the study in general: To find responses to candidate mutation-encoded neoepitopes, the study screened blood T cells from NSCLC patients and isolated neoantigen-specific CD4+ T-cell clones and TCRs. Tumor and non-adjacent lung tissue came from a handful of patients undergoing curative-intent resections for stage I-III non-small cell lung cancer. Lung adenocarcinoma or squamous cell carcinoma was present in the resected patients, who were aged 60 to 69 at blood donation and were mostly former smokers. Treatments the patients had received before donating blood included platinum chemotherapy, and some of the patients were given nivolumab or pembrolizumab. The frequency of neoantigen-specific clonotypes in tumor resections, non-adjacent lung and cultured T-cell products was followed using TCRB deep sequencing. Overall results and qualifications from the work: Rather than memory responses to the cancer, some blood-derived responses might reflect cross-reactivity or in vitro priming of naive T cells.

Note on this clone: Its specific antigen is unknown. No base-level quality is on record; no much larger clone is a single base apart.

The V end gives up 0 bases and the J end 1 base, leaving 3 bases in the junction not matched to a gene. The germline V gene specifies SGDLS as CDR1 and YYNGEE as CDR2. The CDR3 runs 16 amino acids, cysteine and phenylalanine included. CDR3 DNA only is kept here, 48 bases in frame from base 1. Library prep was done by the immunoSEQ multiplex PCR assay. DNA was isolated using Qiagen DNeasy or QIAamp micro DNA kits, and TCRB was sequenced using the Adaptive Biotechnology human TCRB sequencing kit. An Illumina MiSeq was used to sequence the TCRB libraries. The original methods were these. TCRB sequence data were analyzed using the kit provider's software, and tumor enrichment of clonotype templates was assessed with Fisher's exact test. Here the immuneACCESS table is served through TCRdb, limited to in-frame sequences with V and J called. Missing clones are a known gap in these copies; in checked studies unresolved V genes cover under half, and the rest lacks a known reason. That table supplies the V and J calls and clone size; D and trimming were determined from the DNA. This sample lists fewer than 6,000 clones; over 70% were detected once. The leading ten clones occupy 15% to 20% of the sample.

The sample consisted of lung tumor tissue. The chain is assembled from TRBV9 and TRBJ2-1, with TRBD1 identical over 8 junction bases. This sequence was found in a man aged 55 to 70 with non-small cell lung cancer. The bases read TGTGCCAGCAGCGTAGTACAGGGGGTGTCCTACAATGAGCAGTTCTTC. Its coded protein is CASSVVQGVSYNEQFF.